This passage covers 5 T cell receptor beta chains from one sample sequenced in a study of CD8 T cells in Susac syndrome. RNA, at about 0.45 to 1 ug, was reverse transcribed with random hexamers. TCRdb recomputed calls from the immunoSEQ multiplex PCR reads with MiXCR, one row per CDR3 protein. The table lists about 190,000 distinct CDR3 sequences, roughly 94% of them singletons. Sequenced material: CD4+ T cells from PBMCs. These receptors all stem from a human donor in good health.

The V gene is TRBV7-9, the J gene TRBJ1-1; D uncertain. Germline lookup yields CDR1 SEHNR and CDR2 FQNEAQ (reference sequence). The CDR3 spans 15 residues. V was shortened by 5 bases and J by 2 bases, with 15 bases between the two germline ends. The CDR3 sequence: CASSHTGWQNTEAFF. In DNA, the CDR3 is TGTGCCAGCAGCCATACCGGGTGGCAAAACACTGAAGCTTTCTTT.

This clonotype showed up just a few times. CDR3: CASSLRADTQYF. CDR3 nucleotides: TGTGCCAGCAGTTTGAGGGCAGATACGCAGTATTTT. The rearrangement uses TRBV28 and TRBJ2-3; D perhaps matches TRBD2 (5 bases). This CDR3 has 12 amino acids. V dropped 3 bases and J dropped 4 bases, with 5 bases sitting between them. Germline CDR1 MDHEN, CDR2 SYDVKM.

The chain combines TRBV25-1 with TRBJ1-2; D is perhaps TRBD1 (6 bases). Germline V CDR1 and CDR2: MGHDK, SYGVNS. The V end was cut by 8 bases, the J end by 4 bases, with 11 bases between. The CDR3 totals 12 residues. CDR3 sequence reads: CASSRGIYGYTF. The CDR3, as DNA: TGTGCCAGCTCGAGGGGGATCTATGGCTACACCTTC.

The chain links TRBV20-1 to TRBJ2-3; D is undetermined. The CDR3 is 15 residues long. V lost 4 bases to trimming and J lost 2 bases, with 16 bases between them. CDR1 is DFQATT and CDR2 is SNEGSKA in the germline V gene (reference sequence). The CDR3 protein is CSANPGPSPTDTQYF. The CDR3 DNA sequence: TGCAGTGCTAACCCGGGCCCCAGCCCCACAGATACGCAGTATTTT.

In its sample, this clonotype was seen once. The rearrangement uses TRBV20-1 and TRBJ2-1, with 7 positions matching TRBD2. Germline V gives CDR1 DFQATT, CDR2 SNEGSKA (reference sequence). This CDR3 is 14 amino acids long. The V gene end was trimmed by 6 bases and the J gene end by 7 bases; junction bases not matched to a gene: 12. CDR3 in DNA: TGCAGTGCCGGACCGGCTAGCGGCCTAAATGAGCAGTTCTTC. Amino acids: CSAGPASGLNEQFF.